These 9 T cell receptor beta chains came from one sample sequenced in a study of CD8 T cells in Susac syndrome. Reverse transcription used roughly 0.5 to 1 ug RNA and random hexamers. Using its own MiXCR run on the immunoSEQ multiplex PCR reads, TCRdb lists one record per CDR3 protein. The sample holds approximately 200,000 distinct CDR3 sequences; 95% are singletons and the top ten take around 0.08%. Sequenced input: CD4+ T cells from PBMCs. These receptors came from a human donor with multiple sclerosis.

For the CDR3, the DNA is TGTGCCAGCAGCCAATGGGCCGGCTCCTATAATTCACCCCTCCACTTT. Encoded protein: CASSQWAGSYNSPLHF. This chain connects TRBV14 to TRBJ1-6, with unresolved D. Trimming took 2 bases from V and 0 from J, leaving 8 bases between them. Germline lookup yields CDR1 SGHDN and CDR2 FVKESK. The CDR3 has 16 amino acids.

The CDR3 region is CSVEGRGTETQYF. The DNA for the CDR3 is TGCAGCGTTGAGGGCAGGGGAACGGAGACCCAGTACTTC. The chain has TRBV29-1 and TRBJ2-5, with D possibly matching TRBD1 (6 bases). Trimming shortened V by 3 bases and J by 5 bases, and 13 bases separated the two germline ends. Per germline, CDR1 SQVTM and CDR2 ANQGSEA. The CDR3 consists of 13 residues. The variable domain in full, completed from reference TRBV29-1 and TRBJ2-5, reads SAVISQKPSRDICQRGTSLTIQCQVDSQVTMMFWYRQQPGQSLTLIATANQGSEATYESGFVIDKFPISRPNLTFSTLTVSNMSPEDSSIYLCSVEGRGTETQYFGPGTRLLVL.

V usage is TRBV7-2 and J usage is TRBJ1-1; D gene uncertain. CDR3 length equals 13 residues. Germline assignment: CDR1 SGHTA and CDR2 FQGNSA. Trimming stripped 5 bases from V and 5 bases from J, with 12 bases between. This CDR3 is CASSVGYRTEAFF. As DNA, the CDR3 is TGTGCCAGCAGCGTAGGGTATCGTACTGAAGCTTTCTTT.

V is TRBV30 and J is TRBJ2-2; TRBD1 matches 7 bases. In germline, CDR1 is GTSNPN, CDR2 SVGIG (reference sequence). This CDR3 region has 13 residues. V shed 6 bases and J 4 bases; nucleotides not matched to a gene: 5. CDR3 residues: CACVTGVTGELFF. For the CDR3, the DNA is TGTGCCTGTGTAACAGGGGTCACCGGGGAGCTGTTTTTT. Full variable domain (outside the CDR3, taken from reference TRBV30 and TRBJ2-2): SQTIHQWPATLVQPVGSPLSLECTVEGTSNPNLYWYRQAAGRGLQLLFYSVGIGQISSEVPQNLSASRPQDRQFILSSKKLLLSDSGFYLCACVTGVTGELFFGEGSRLTVL.

The V call is TRBV30, the J call TRBJ2-7, with D possibly called TRBD1 or TRBD2 (5 bases each). Germline CDR1 reads GTSNPN; CDR2 reads SVGIG (reference sequence). This CDR3 has 15 amino acids. V gave up 0 bases and J gave up 4 bases, with 16 bases separating them. In DNA form, the CDR3 reads TGTGCCTGGAGTGTACGAGGGGCACCCCATTACGAGCAGTACTTC. It yields the protein CAWSVRGAPHYEQYF.

The chain joins TRBV29-1 to TRBJ1-1, with D tentatively TRBD1 (6 bases). This CDR3 is 12 amino acids long. V was trimmed by 4 bases and J by 10 bases, leaving 16 bases between them. Germline values: CDR1 SQVTM, CDR2 ANQGSEA. CDR3 bases: TGCAGCGTTGGAGGGGGGGAAGGGGGAGCTTTCTTT. Translated, it gives CSVGGGEGGAFF.

The chain links TRBV3-1 to TRBJ2-6, with 7 bases matching TRBD1. Germline V gene lookup returns CDR1 LGHDT and CDR2 YNNKEL (reference sequence). This CDR3 is built from 16 residues. Trimming cost V 4 bases and J 4 bases; bases outside gene matches: 7. The CDR3 DNA follows: TGTGCCAGCAGCCCCGACAGGGCGCCCGGGGCCAACGTCCTGACTTTC. As protein: CASSPDRAPGANVLTF.

The V gene is TRBV20-1, the J gene TRBJ1-4; the D is unclear. In germline, CDR1 is DFQATT, CDR2 SNEGSKA (reference sequence). CDR3 length equals 12 residues. V was cut by 0 bases and J by 10 bases, with 9 bases left in between. CDR3 coding DNA: TGCAGTGCTAGAGAGGGAACGGGAAAACTGTTTTTT. This sequence encodes CSAREGTGKLFF.

The gene calls are TRBV20-1 and TRBJ1-1; D gene ambiguous. V lost 4 bases, J lost 0 bases, and 6 bases lay in between. Germline V gene data show CDR1 as DFQATT and CDR2 as SNEGSKA (reference sequence). The CDR3 is made up of 12 amino acids. The DNA of the CDR3 is TGCAGTGCTATGGCGGTGAACACTGAAGCTTTCTTT. Its protein product is CSAMAVNTEAFF.